The rows below give T cell receptor beta chains drawn from one sample of a study of blood T cell repertoires in COVID-19. TCRdb keeps only in-frame clones here, not all; method: immunoSEQ multiplex PCR. The sample consists of about 28,000 clones, 85% to 90% of them appearing once. The sequenced sample was peripheral blood. These receptors all come from a human donor in a cohort sampled during active COVID-19. Both conserved end residues are part of each CDR3. Fields, in order: CDR3 protein, CDR3 DNA, D gene, V gene, clone size, CDR3 length, J gene. A D gene is named only where the DNA matches it firmly. Rows may omit the clone size; those that give it use once, few, many or a size class.

CDR3: CASSHLAGETYEQYF; DNA: TGTGCCAGCAGCCATCTAGCGGGGGAGACCTACGAGCAGTACTTC; D: TRBD2; V: TRBV7-9; size: .; length: 15; J: TRBJ2-7
CDR3: CASSGTVPYEQYF; DNA: TGTGCCAGTAGTGGGACAGTTCCCTACGAGCAGTACTTC; D: TRBD1; V: TRBV19; size: .; length: 13; J: TRBJ2-7
CDR3: CASSSGLANNEQFF; DNA: TGTGCCAGCAGCTCGGGACTAGCGAACAATGAGCAGTTCTTC; D: TRBD2; V: TRBV7-3; size: .; length: 14; J: TRBJ2-1
CDR3: CASSSPPVYEQYF; DNA: TGTGCCAGCAGTTCGCCCCCAGTATACGAGCAGTACTTC; D: .; V: TRBV27; size: .; length: 13; J: TRBJ2-7
CDR3: CASSPRQGAGANVLTF; DNA: TGTGCCAGCTCACCACGGCAGGGGGCTGGGGCCAACGTCCTGACTTTC; D: TRBD1; V: TRBV18; size: .; length: 16; J: TRBJ2-6
CDR3: CASSLVAPGYGYTF; DNA: TGTGCCAGCAGCTTAGTGGCTCCGGGGTATGGCTACACCTTC; D: .; V: TRBV7-2; size: .; length: 14; J: TRBJ1-2
CDR3: CASSSSGTGNEKLFF; DNA: TGTGCCAGCAGTTCCTCTGGGACAGGGAATGAAAAACTGTTTTTT; D: TRBD1; V: TRBV28; size: .; length: 15; J: TRBJ1-4
CDR3: CASKGTSGGMNTQYF; DNA: TGTGCCAGCAAAGGGACTAGCGGGGGGATGAATACGCAGTATTTT; D: TRBD2; V: TRBV7-8; size: once; length: 15; J: TRBJ2-3
CDR3: CASSPDRGRGYTF; DNA: TGTGCCAGCAGTCCCGACAGGGGTCGTGGCTACACCTTC; D: TRBD1; V: TRBV28; size: .; length: 13; J: TRBJ1-2
CDR3: CASSLTSGGFQETQYF; DNA: TGTGCCAGCAGCTTAACTAGCGGGGGTTTCCAAGAGACCCAGTACTTC; D: TRBD2; V: TRBV13; size: .; length: 16; J: TRBJ2-5
CDR3: CASSNRDNYTF; DNA: TGTGCCAGCAGTAACCGGGACAACTACACCTTC; D: .; V: TRBV12-3/TRBV12-4; size: .; length: 11; J: TRBJ1-2
CDR3: CASSSTGQGNEQFF; DNA: TGTGCCAGCAGCTCCACCGGACAGGGCAATGAGCAGTTCTTC; D: TRBD1; V: TRBV5-6; size: .; length: 14; J: TRBJ2-1
CDR3: CASSLKGAGATYEQYF; DNA: TGTGCCAGCAGTTTAAAAGGGGCGGGGGCCACCTACGAGCAGTACTTC; D: .; V: TRBV27; size: .; length: 16; J: TRBJ2-7